This T cell receptor beta chain comes out of a study of PD-L1 blockade in urothelial cancer. The CDR3 totals 15 residues. CDR1 is SGHKS and CDR2 is YYEKEE in the germline V gene (reference sequence). The J segment lost 3 bases and the V segment lost 4 bases, leaving 8 bases of the junction unmatched. Documented time point: pretreatment peripheral blood. TCRdb keeps only in-frame clones here, not all; method: immunoSEQ multiplex PCR. The table records tens of thousands of clones, almost 90% of them present only once. The genes are TRBV5-5 and TRBJ2-7; 9 bases align to TRBD2. The starting material was PBMCs, obtained around atezolizumab (anti-PD-L1) treatment. The receptor's source is a man in his sixties with urothelial cancer. The CDR3 here is CASSRLGTSLYEQYF. The CDR3 DNA reads TGTGCCAGCAGCCGACTCGGGACTAGCCTCTACGAGCAGTACTTC.